Listed here is a single T cell receptor beta chain. These data originate in a study of blood T cell repertoires in COVID-19. The overall study: PBMCs, B-cell-depleted T cells, or T cells were the source of the cDNA or gDNA that made up the material.

Germline lookup yields CDR1 LGHDT and CDR2 YNNKEL (reference sequence). The CDR3 covers 14 residues. With 4 bases removed from V and 5 bases from J, the gap between germline ends came to 12 bases. Only in-frame clones appear in the TCRdb table, and some are missing; sequencing was by immunoSEQ multiplex PCR. The sample gives over 85,000 clones, approximately 90% of which show up once; roughly 2% is in the top ten. The sequencing sample was made of peripheral blood. This receptor was taken from a man aged 45-65 years with active COVID-19. V usage is TRBV3-1 (or the pseudogene TRBV3-2) and J usage is TRBJ1-5; no clear D. CDR3 DNA: TGTGCCAGCAGCCTAGGCGGGGTTCATCAGCCCCAGCATTTT. This sequence encodes CASSLGGVHQPQHF.